The following is a TCR beta chain sequence with its context. RNA transcripts served as the template for amplifying TCR beta CDR3 regions. The TCR CDR3 was amplified in a first-round RT-PCR using the HTBI primer set. TCRdb recomputed calls from the multiplex PCR reads with MiXCR, one row per CDR3 protein. The sample shows 450,000 to 600,000 distinct CDR3 sequences, 13% to 15% of them seen only once. The sample originates from a study of T cells in Graves' hyperthyroidism and ophthalmopathy. Germline V gene lookup returns CDR1 SGDLS and CDR2 YYNGEE. The CDR3 loop spans 16 amino acids. J gave up 4 bases and V 0 bases, and 7 bases lay outside the gene matches.

The sample consisted of blood. The clonotype comes from a woman in her 40s with Graves' hyperthyroidism. This chain links TRBV9 with TRBJ2-3; TRBD2 matches at 8 bases. This CDR3 reads CASSVVGLADSDTQYF. The CDR3 DNA sequence: TGTGCCAGCAGCGTAGTTGGACTAGCAGATTCAGATACGCAGTATTTT.